This entry is about one T cell receptor (beta chain). Unique molecular identifiers were used in preparing the TCRbeta library. A single record per CDR3 protein comes from TCRdb applying MiXCR to the PCR reads. The sample records about 120,000 distinct CDR3 sequences, 10% to 13% being singletons. These data are taken from a study of T-cell reconstitution after alpha-beta-depleted transplantation in children. The V and J ends lost 1 base and 0 bases respectively, with 10 bases between them. The germline V gene has CDR1 SGDLS and CDR2 YYNGEE. CDR3 length: 15 residues. The V call is TRBV9, the J call TRBJ1-2; a weak D match, TRBD1 (5 bases). The material was PBMCs from the stem cell graft donor, obtained from the stem cell graft. This sequence originates from a human donor who donated a stem cell graft to a child with acute lymphoblastic leukemia. The DNA of the CDR3 is TGTGCCAGCAGCGTATTCCCAGGGCCTAACTATGGCTACACCTTC. This codes for CASSVFPGPNYGYTF.